The next 30 T cell receptor beta chains were all read from a single sample in a study of beta chain features in type 1 diabetes (dated by TCRdb to 2017 to 2018). The library was prepared using the immunoSEQ multiplex PCR assay. The High Capacity cDNA Reverse Transcription Kit was used to reverse transcribe all of the isolated RNA, meaning that expressed TCRB transcripts were what got sequenced. TCRdb carries this immuneACCESS record with in-frame sequences only. Its versions omit some clonotypes, under half of them owing to an unresolved V gene in the studies checked, with the rest unexplained. Here the sample has 330,000 or so clones; around 15% occur a single time. The top ten constitute 5.5% to 7.5% of the sample. The sample consisted of central memory CD4+ T cells from blood. The receptors were sampled from a man younger than 45 in good health.

This clone has a handful of counts. The chain combines TRBV7-8 with TRBJ1-1; TRBD1 might be the D (6 bases). V was pared by 5 bases and J by 3 bases, with 25 bases between. The germline CDR1 and CDR2 sequences are SGHVS and FQNEAQ. This CDR3 spans 18 amino acids. This chain's CDR3 is CASSPLGGWTARDTEAFF. The CDR3 nucleotides are TGTGCCAGCAGCCCCCTGGGAGGTTGGACAGCGCGGGACACTGAAGCTTTCTTT. Based on the CDR3 plus reference TRBV7-8 and TRBJ1-1, the full variable domain is GAGVSQSPRYKVAKRGQDVALRCDPISGHVSLFWYQQALGQGPEFLTYFQNEAQLDKSGLPSDRFFAERPEGSVSTLKIQRTQQEDSAVYLCASSPLGGWTARDTEAFFGQGTRLTVV.

This clone was counted ten times or more. The chain joins TRBV19 to TRBJ2-1; 9 bases are shared with TRBD2. Trimming cost V 3 bases and J 6 bases; bases outside gene matches: 3. CDR3 size: 14 residues. Germline V gene lookup returns CDR1 LNHDA and CDR2 SQIVND (reference sequence). CDR3 amino acids: CASSMYSGSNEQFF. As DNA, the CDR3 is TGTGCCAGTAGTATGTATAGCGGGAGCAATGAGCAGTTCTTC.

Only a few counts were recorded for this clone. V and J are TRBV19 and TRBJ2-3, with TRBD1 matching 9 bases. Germline trimming cut 8 bases from V and 3 bases from J; bases unmatched to any gene: 0. CDR1 is LNHDA and CDR2 is SQIVND in the germline V gene (reference sequence). The CDR3 runs to 12 residues. DNA for the CDR3: TGTGCCAGTGGGACAGGGACAGATACGCAGTATTTT. Its protein product is CASGTGTDTQYF.

V usage is TRBV11-2 and J usage is TRBJ2-5; no firm D call. V dropped 1 base and J dropped 4 bases, with 10 bases sitting between them. The CDR3 spans 14 residues. The germline V gene has CDR1 SGHAT and CDR2 FQNNGV. In DNA, the CDR3 is TGTGCCAGCAGCTTAGGAACGACGAGAGAGACCCAGTACTTC. The encoded protein is CASSLGTTRETQYF.

This clone was seen more than once but under ten times. The J gene is TRBJ2-7, the V gene TRBV11-2; 11 bases are a match to TRBD2. Germline values: CDR1 SGHAT, CDR2 FQNNGV. J was trimmed by 4 bases and V by 1 base; bases with no gene match: 0. The CDR3 is 14 residues long. In DNA form, the CDR3 reads TGTGCCAGCAGCTTAGGGACTAGCGGGTACGAGCAGTACGTC. It yields the protein CASSLGTSGYEQYV.

The chain employs TRBV5-6 and TRBJ2-7; TRBD1 agrees at 8 bases. There are 14 residues in the CDR3. Germline CDR1 SGHDT, CDR2 YYEEEE. Trimming at V came to 1 base and at J to 5 bases, leaving 5 bases not matched to a gene. CDR3 in amino acids: CASSLLSGGNEQYF. The CDR3 coding sequence is TGTGCCAGCAGCTTGTTATCAGGGGGCAACGAGCAGTACTTC.

In regard to this clone: The junction shows a germline mismatch at one end, possibly a read error. The chain employs TRBV11-3 and TRBJ1-2; D unclear. CDR3 length: 13 amino acids. CDR1 and CDR2 (germline): SGHNT, YENEEA. The CDR3 protein is CASSFAKTYDYTF. CDR3 bases: TGTGCCAGCAGCTTTGCAAAGACCTATGACTACACCTTC.

Here the CDR3 DNA reads TGTGCCAGCAGTAGGGACTATGATACGCAGTATTTT. Translation gives CASSRDYDTQYF. The chain recombines TRBV5-6 with TRBJ2-3; 7 nucleotides line up with TRBD2. The V segment lost 5 bases and the J segment 6 bases; nucleotides outside the gene matches: 3. In germline, CDR1 is SGHDT, CDR2 YYEEEE. This CDR3 has 12 amino acids.

The chain links TRBV11-3 to TRBJ2-1; tentative D call: TRBD1 (6 bases). This CDR3 region has 13 residues. CDR1 is SGHNT and CDR2 is YENEEA in the germline V gene. V gave up 6 bases and J gave up 4 bases, with 10 bases separating them. The CDR3 is CASRGARYNEQFF. In DNA form, the CDR3 reads TGTGCCAGCAGGGGGGCCCGATACAATGAGCAGTTCTTC.

This clone was counted only a few times. The genes are TRBV7-2 and TRBJ2-5; 12 nucleotides match TRBD1. The germline V gene has CDR1 SGHTA and CDR2 FQGNSA. The CDR3 covers 17 residues. Unmatched junction bases numbered 11, after V lost 5 bases and J lost 4 bases. The chain's CDR3 is CASSRAGTGGEGETQYF. The CDR3 coding sequence is TGTGCCAGCAGCCGGGCCGGGACAGGGGGCGAGGGAGAGACCCAGTACTTC.

This clone was counted a few times. The gene calls are TRBV9 and TRBJ2-5; 8 positions match TRBD2. Trimming cost V 3 bases and J 5 bases; bases outside gene matches: 9. CDR1 and CDR2 (germline): SGDLS, YYNGEE. The CDR3 runs to 15 residues. The CDR3 reads CASSALTGGQETQYF. The CDR3 nucleotides read TGTGCCAGCAGCGCACTCACGGGGGGGCAGGAGACCCAGTACTTC.

The CDR3 DNA sequence: TGTGCCAGCAGCCCGACTCTCGGACGGATCAATGAGCAGTTCTTC. Translation gives CASSPTLGRINEQFF. V gene TRBV11-2 combines with J gene TRBJ2-1, with D uncertain. CDR1 is SGHAT and CDR2 is FQNNGV in the germline V gene. The CDR3 consists of 15 residues. Trimming stripped 5 bases from V and 6 bases from J, with 17 bases between.

This clone appeared a few times. The chain recombines TRBV5-6 with TRBJ1-1, with 8 bases matching TRBD1. Germline lookup yields CDR1 SGHDT and CDR2 YYEEEE. The CDR3 is 15 residues long. With 0 bases clipped from V and 3 bases from J, the junction kept 4 bases outside the gene matches. This CDR3 reads CASSLDTGGYTEAFF. The CDR3 DNA follows: TGTGCCAGCAGCTTGGATACAGGGGGTTACACTGAAGCTTTCTTT.

The chain carries TRBV5-4 and TRBJ2-1, with a tentative D call TRBD2 (6 bases). V lost 0 bases and J lost 1, with 11 bases in between. CDR1 is SGHNT, CDR2 YYREEE, per germline (reference sequence). This CDR3 has 16 residues. CDR3 protein: CASSLDPAGSYNEQFF. The CDR3 DNA is TGTGCCAGCAGCTTGGACCCAGCGGGTTCCTACAATGAGCAGTTCTTC.

The chain employs TRBV6-5 and TRBJ1-1; TRBD1 might be the D (5 bases). Germline V gene lookup returns CDR1 MNHEY and CDR2 SVGAGI. There are 13 residues in the CDR3. V lost 5 bases to trimming and J lost 0 bases, with 7 bases between them. CDR3 sequence: CASSRQMNTEAFF. CDR3 nucleotide sequence: TGTGCCAGCAGTAGACAGATGAACACTGAAGCTTTCTTT.

The CDR3: CASSDSGGLAKNIQYF. CDR3 coding DNA: TGTGCCAGCAGTGATAGCGGGGGGTTAGCCAAAAACATTCAGTACTTC. The chain links TRBV2 to TRBJ2-4, with 10 bases aligning to TRBD2. With 3 bases clipped from V and 0 bases from J, the junction kept 2 bases outside the gene matches. The CDR3 contains 16 residues. Germline V gene data show CDR1 as SNHLY and CDR2 as FYNNEI.

This clone was counted a few times. V usage is TRBV7-8 and J usage is TRBJ1-5; 9 nucleotides match TRBD1. CDR1 is SGHVS and CDR2 is FQNEAQ in the germline V gene. The CDR3 has 17 residues. Trimming took 5 bases from V and 2 from J; bases not matched to a gene: 10. The chain's CDR3 is CASSPNPDRGGNQPQHF. The CDR3 coding sequence is TGTGCCAGCAGCCCAAACCCGGACAGGGGTGGCAATCAGCCCCAGCATTTT.

The chain has TRBV5-1 and TRBJ2-3, with no clear D. The V gene lost 0 bases and the J gene lost 2 bases, with 13 bases spanning the gap. The CDR3 is made up of 16 amino acids. Per the germline V gene, CDR1 is SGHRS and CDR2 is YFSETQ. The CDR3 here is CASSLARYADTDTQYF. CDR3 DNA sequence: TGCGCCAGCAGCTTGGCCCGGTACGCCGACACAGATACGCAGTATTTT.

There are a few counts of this clone. The chain couples TRBV4-1 to TRBJ1-4; no reliable D call. CDR1 and CDR2 from the germline V gene are MGHRA and YSYEKL. This CDR3 is built from 17 residues. V was clipped by 1 base and J by 8 bases, with 20 bases between them. CDR3 bases: TGCGCCAGCAGCCAAGTTAATTTAATTGCGTACGGAGAAAAACTGTTTTTT. Translated, it gives CASSQVNLIAYGEKLFF.

This clone showed up just a few times. V gene TRBV7-2 combines with J gene TRBJ1-5, with D unclear. From germline, CDR1 is SGHTA and CDR2 FQGNSA. The V end lost 5 bases, the J end lost 8 bases, and 16 bases lay between the germline ends. CDR3 size: 14 residues. CDR3 DNA: TGTGCCAGCAGCCCTTCATTGGCAGTAAAGCCCCAGCATTTT. Amino acids: CASSPSLAVKPQHF.

This clone was seen a handful of times. The V gene is TRBV6-5, the J gene TRBJ1-3; the D is unclear. CDR1 MNHEY and CDR2 SVGAGI come from the germline V gene. This CDR3 spans 16 amino acids. The ends were cut back, 4 bases at V and 2 bases at J, with 15 bases in the middle. In nucleotides, the CDR3 is TGTGCCAGCAGTTCCCCACGGGAGATCACTGGAAACACCATATATTTT. It yields the protein CASSSPREITGNTIYF.

J is TRBJ1-2 and V is TRBV28, with D unresolved. Germline V gene data show CDR1 as MDHEN and CDR2 as SYDVKM. Between the trimmed V and J ends, which lost 2 bases and 4 bases, there was a span of 8 bases. The CDR3 runs to 13 residues. The CDR3 loop is CASSLGEIYGYTF. DNA of the CDR3: TGTGCCAGCAGTTTAGGGGAAATCTATGGCTACACCTTC.

This sequence joins TRBV6-6 and TRBJ1-1; tentative D call: TRBD1 (6 bases). Germline-derived CDR1 and CDR2 are MNHNY and SVGAGI (reference sequence). V gave up 5 bases and J gave up 3 bases, with 13 bases separating them. The CDR3 extends over 14 amino acids. The CDR3 DNA follows: TGTGCCAGCAGTCATCGGGGGGCCGACACTGAAGCTTTCTTT. It encodes CASSHRGADTEAFF.

The chain recombines TRBV19 with TRBJ2-7; no firm D call. The germline V gene has CDR1 LNHDA and CDR2 SQIVND (reference sequence). The CDR3 is 14 residues long. Trimming pared 0 bases from V and 7 bases from J, leaving 13 bases between. This chain's CDR3 is CASSIDHQPGEQYF. Written as DNA, the CDR3 is TGTGCCAGTAGTATAGATCACCAACCTGGGGAGCAGTACTTC.

The table lists this clone with a few counts. This chain links TRBV7-2 with TRBJ1-5, with D hard to call. Germline V lookup: CDR1 SGHTA, CDR2 FQGNSA. Trimming took off 4 bases at V and 1 base at J, with 11 bases between the two ends. The CDR3 is 15 residues long. The CDR3 sequence: CASSSHGESNQPQHF. The CDR3 bases are TGTGCCAGCAGCTCGCACGGGGAAAGCAATCAGCCCCAGCATTTT. Full variable domain (rest looked up from reference TRBV7-2 and TRBJ1-5): GAGVSQSPSNKVTEKGKDVELRCDPISGHTALYWYRQSLGQGLEFLIYFQGNSAPDKSGLPSDRFSAERTGGSVSTLTIQRTQQEDSAVYLCASSSHGESNQPQHFGDGTRLSIL.

This clone was seen a handful of times. The chain has TRBV6-6 and TRBJ2-3; the match to TRBD1 covers 8 bases. Unmatched junction bases numbered 5, after V lost 6 bases and J lost 6 bases. There are 13 residues in the CDR3. Germline CDR1 MNHNY, CDR2 SVGAGI (reference sequence). CDR3 bases: TGTGCCAGCAGCTCCGACAGGGGCGATACGCAGTATTTT. It encodes CASSSDRGDTQYF.

The sample holds a few counts of this clone. This chain connects TRBV6-1 to TRBJ1-1, with 10 bases aligning to TRBD1. Trimming cost V 6 bases and J 9 bases; bases outside gene matches: 7. The V gene's germline CDR1 is MNHNS and CDR2 SASEGT. This CDR3 has 13 amino acids. CDR3 residues: CASRRTTGGQAFF. CDR3 nucleotides: TGTGCCAGCAGGAGAACGACAGGGGGCCAAGCTTTCTTT.

There are a few counts of this clone. This chain links TRBV4-3 with TRBJ1-4, with a tentative D call TRBD1 (5 bases). The CDR3 consists of 16 residues. Germline CDR1 is LGHNA and CDR2 is YSLEER. The V end was cut by 0 bases, the J end by 5 bases, with 13 bases between. The CDR3 DNA reads as TGCGCCAGCAGCCAAGAGGGCTCGGGACTCAATGAAAAACTGTTTTTT. It codes for CASSQEGSGLNEKLFF.

This clone was found many times. J is TRBJ2-1 and V is TRBV4-3, with 7 bases matching TRBD1. Germline trimming cut 8 bases from V and 9 bases from J; bases unmatched to any gene: 10. Germline lookup yields CDR1 LGHNA and CDR2 YSLEER. The CDR3 is 13 residues long. The CDR3 DNA follows: TGCGCCAGCGGAGACAGGGCCCCCACTGAGCAGTTCTTC. This sequence encodes CASGDRAPTEQFF.

The V gene is TRBV4-3, the J gene TRBJ2-2, with D tentatively TRBD1 (6 bases). This CDR3 contains 18 residues. V dropped 2 bases and J dropped 0 bases, with 16 bases sitting between them. Germline values: CDR1 LGHNA, CDR2 YSLEER. The CDR3 nucleotides read TGCGCCAGCAGCCAAAGACTCTCGACAGGCGCGAACACCGGGGAGCTGTTTTTT. Residues: CASSQRLSTGANTGELFF.